A single sample is the source of the 16 T cell receptor beta chains below, sequenced in a study of shared clonotypes between healthy human individuals. Data came from immunoSEQ multiplex PCR; TCRdb stores just in-frame clones and leaves some out. The sample comprises about 180,000 clones, 90% to 95% of which are singletons, and about 0.067% rests with the top ten. The sample taken for sequencing was naive CD4+ T cells sorted from blood. Subset defined: CD45RA+ positively selected. The source of these receptors is a woman aged 25 to 39 in good health.

This chain connects TRBV28 to TRBJ2-7, with D tentatively TRBD2 (6 bases). Trimming removed 2 bases from V and 2 bases from J, with 10 bases in between. The CDR3 extends over 14 amino acids. Germline V gives CDR1 MDHEN, CDR2 SYDVKM. In DNA, the CDR3 is TGTGCCAGCAGTTTAGCGGGGCCCCCCTACGAGCAGTACTTC. Amino acid sequence: CASSLAGPPYEQYF.

The chain joins TRBV9 to TRBJ2-7; 8 nucleotides line up with TRBD2. Germline CDR1 and CDR2: SGDLS and YYNGEE. The CDR3 is 16 amino acids. After removal of 4 bases from V and 0 bases from J, the junction contained 9 bases not matched to a gene. The chain's CDR3 is CASSPRASGSSYEQYF. The CDR3 DNA reads as TGTGCCAGCAGCCCCCGGGCGAGCGGGAGCTCCTACGAGCAGTACTTC.

This sequence joins TRBV7-9 and TRBJ2-4; D is undetermined. This CDR3 is 15 amino acids long. Trimming removed 5 bases at V and 0 bases at J, with 11 bases between. The germline V gene has CDR1 SEHNR and CDR2 FQNEAQ (reference sequence). The CDR3 DNA reads TGTGCCAGCAGCCCCCCCCCGGTAGCCAAAAACATTCAGTACTTC. Translating it yields CASSPPPVAKNIQYF.

The gene calls are TRBV7-2 and TRBJ2-5; tentatively, D is TRBD2 (6 bases). Matching the DNA end better, TRBJ2-7 makes the J call doubtful. Germline values: CDR1 SGHTA, CDR2 FQGNSA. CDR3 length equals 15 residues. CDR3 DNA: TGTGCCAGCAGCCGTATGGGGACTGAATCCTACGAGCAGTACTTC. It encodes CASSRMGTESYEQYF.

The J gene is TRBJ2-2, the V gene TRBV1; the D call of TRBD2 is as the table states it, not checked on the DNA. TRBV1 is given as a pseudogene. The CDR3 totals 17 residues. As DNA, the CDR3 is TGCACCAGCAGCCAAGGGGGAACTAGAAGGAACACCGGGGAGCTGTTTTTT. Its translation: CTSSQGGTRRNTGELFF.

This clone was observed a few times. The chain carries TRBV7-2 and TRBJ2-7; TRBD2 matches at 8 bases. Germline lookup yields CDR1 SGHTA and CDR2 FQGNSA. The CDR3 runs 15 residues. Trimming removed 0 bases from V and 6 bases from J; junction bases left unmatched: 7. CDR3 protein: CASSLALAGVTEQYF. CDR3 nucleotides: TGTGCCAGCAGCTTAGCGCTAGCGGGTGTGACCGAGCAGTACTTC.

This clone was seen a single time. The CDR3 loop reads CASSYSGGQTEAFF. The DNA for the CDR3 is TGTGCCAGCAGTTACTCTGGAGGGCAGACCGAAGCTTTCTTT. This chain uses TRBV6-6 with TRBJ1-1; D ambiguous. The V gene's germline CDR1 is MNHNY and CDR2 SVGAGI (reference sequence). The CDR3 is 14 residues long. V shed 0 bases and J shed 8 bases, with 13 bases lying between them.

The V gene is TRBV14, the J gene TRBJ1-6; D gene ambiguous. The V end was cut by 1 base, the J end by 8 bases, with 9 bases between. The CDR3 is made up of 14 amino acids. CDR1 and CDR2 (germline): SGHDN, FVKESK. This chain's CDR3 is CASSQVSMDSPLHF. CDR3 nucleotides: TGTGCCAGCAGCCAAGTATCGATGGATTCACCCCTCCACTTT.

The chain has TRBV28 and TRBJ1-2; no clear D. Germline assignment: CDR1 MDHEN and CDR2 SYDVKM. Trimming took off 3 bases at V and 0 bases at J, with 20 bases between the two ends. The CDR3 consists of 18 residues. CDR3 nucleotide sequence: TGTGCCAGCAGTTTTGGTCGAAGGACCGCCCAAGCTAACTATGGCTACACCTTC. Its translation is CASSFGRRTAQANYGYTF.

This clone occurred once. V is TRBV9 and J is TRBJ2-1; no definite D call. CDR3 length: 16 amino acids. Trimming cost V 4 bases and J 2 bases, with 16 bases left between them. CDR1 and CDR2 (germline): SGDLS, YYNGEE. The CDR3 region has the DNA TGTGCCAGCAGCCCGAGCCGGACCGCTACCTACAATGAGCAGTTCTTC. Translation: CASSPSRTATYNEQFF.

This clone was found once. This sequence joins TRBV10-3 and TRBJ2-1; TRBD1 aligns across 8 bases. V gave up 10 bases and J gave up 3 bases; unmatched junction bases: 8. This CDR3 has 14 residues. Per the germline V gene, CDR1 is ENHRY and CDR2 is SYGVKD. The CDR3 protein is CATSGQEYYNEQFF. CDR3 sequence (DNA): TGTGCCACCTCGGGACAGGAGTACTACAATGAGCAGTTCTTC.

The chain employs TRBV7-3 and TRBJ2-7; the D gene is possibly TRBD2 (6 bases). Germline-derived CDR1 and CDR2 are SGHTA and FQGTGA. The CDR3 length is 14 residues. V was trimmed by 5 bases and J by 6 bases, leaving 17 bases between them. DNA of the CDR3: TGTGCCAGCAGCCCGATGGGAGGTTTGATCGAGCAGTACTTC. It specifies CASSPMGGLIEQYF.

The genes are TRBV21-1 and TRBJ1-2; TRBD1, the table's D call, was not compared with the DNA. TRBV21-1 is recorded as a pseudogene. The CDR3 runs 13 residues. CDR3 bases: TGTGCCAGCAGCGAGACAGGGAGTAGGGTTCACACCTTC. As protein: CASSETGSRVHTF.

The chain is built from TRBV2 and TRBJ1-5, with D hard to call. Germline V gene data show CDR1 as SNHLY and CDR2 as FYNNEI. The CDR3 sequence is 14 residues long. V was clipped by 4 bases and J by 7 bases, with 14 bases between them. The CDR3 reads CASSGVMGSQPQHF. The CDR3, as DNA: TGTGCCAGCAGTGGTGTAATGGGGTCCCAGCCCCAGCATTTT.

The chain uses TRBV6-5 and TRBJ1-3, with 8 positions matching TRBD1. The CDR3 sequence is 15 residues long. V lost 6 bases, J lost 0 bases, and 4 bases stayed unmatched. From germline, CDR1 is MNHEY and CDR2 SVGAGI. CDR3 DNA sequence: TGTGCCAGCAGGAGGGACAGGTACTCTGGAAACACCATATATTTT. Its translation: CASRRDRYSGNTIYF.

This rearrangement joins TRBV5-1 to TRBJ2-5; 10 bases match TRBD1. The DNA end favors TRBJ2-7, so the J call may be wrong. The CDR3 contains 16 residues. Germline CDR1 reads SGHRS; CDR2 reads YFSETQ. CDR3 DNA sequence: TGCGCCAGCAGCTTGGGACCACGGGACAGGGGCTACGAGCAGTACTTC. It translates to CASSLGPRDRGYEQYF.